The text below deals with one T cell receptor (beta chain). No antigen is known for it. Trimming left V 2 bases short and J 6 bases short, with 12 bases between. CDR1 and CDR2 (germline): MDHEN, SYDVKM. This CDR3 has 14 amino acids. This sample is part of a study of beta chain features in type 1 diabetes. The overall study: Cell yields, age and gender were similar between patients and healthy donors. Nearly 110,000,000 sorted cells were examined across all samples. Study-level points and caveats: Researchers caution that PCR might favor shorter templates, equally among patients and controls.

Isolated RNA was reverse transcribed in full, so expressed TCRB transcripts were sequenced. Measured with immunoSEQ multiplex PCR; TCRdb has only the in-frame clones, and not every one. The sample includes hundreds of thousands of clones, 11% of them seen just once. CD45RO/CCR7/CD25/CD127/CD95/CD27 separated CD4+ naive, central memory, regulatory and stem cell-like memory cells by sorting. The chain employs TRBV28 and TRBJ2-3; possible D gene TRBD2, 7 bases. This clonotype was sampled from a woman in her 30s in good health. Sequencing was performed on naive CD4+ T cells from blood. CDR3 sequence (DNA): TGTGCCAGCAGTTTACAACAGGGAGGGGATACGCAGTATTTT. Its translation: CASSLQQGGDTQYF. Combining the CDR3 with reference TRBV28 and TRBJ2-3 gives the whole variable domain DVKVTQSSRYLVKRTGEKVFLECVQDMDHENMFWYRQDPGLGLRLIYFSYDVKMKEKGDIPEGYSVSREKKERFSLILESASTNQTSMYLCASSLQQGGDTQYFGPGTRLTVL.